The 13 T cell receptor beta chains below come from one sample, sequenced in a study of beta chain features in type 1 diabetes. As every portion of the isolated RNA was reverse transcribed, the sequencing read expressed TCRB transcripts. Data came from immunoSEQ multiplex PCR; TCRdb stores just in-frame clones and leaves some out. The data contain about 150,000 clones, around 10% of them seen just once; the ten biggest clones take up approximately 2%. The source material was central memory CD4+ T cells from blood. The source is a man in his late teens or twenties in good health.

The rearrangement links TRBV29-1 to TRBJ2-5; 8 nucleotides match TRBD1. The J call may be incorrect, as the DNA end agrees better with TRBJ2-7. The V gene's germline CDR1 is SQVTM and CDR2 ANQGSEA. The length of the CDR3 is 12 residues. The CDR3 nucleotides read TGCAGCGGCCAGACAGGGGCCTACGAGCAGTACTTC. Translated, it gives CSGQTGAYEQYF.

J is TRBJ2-7 and V is TRBV7-9; TRBD1 agrees at 9 bases. The germline V gene encodes CDR1 SEHNR and CDR2 FQNEAQ (reference sequence). This CDR3 has 14 amino acids. V shed 6 bases, J shed 2 bases, and the junction held 5 bases outside the gene matches. DNA for the CDR3: TGTGCCAGCAGAAAAGGACAGGGGCCCTACGAGCAGTACTTC. The encoded protein is CASRKGQGPYEQYF.

This clone was counted between two and nine times. This chain uses TRBV2 with TRBJ2-2, with TRBD1 matching 8 bases. From germline, CDR1 is SNHLY and CDR2 FYNNEI. The CDR3 extends over 14 amino acids. V shed 4 bases and J 5 bases; nucleotides not matched to a gene: 3. The CDR3, as DNA: TGTGCCAGCAGTGGGACAGGGCGTACCGGGGAGCTGTTTTTT. Amino acid sequence: CASSGTGRTGELFF. Together with reference TRBV2 and TRBJ2-2, the CDR3 gives the full variable domain: EPEVTQTPSHQVTQMGQEVILRCVPISNHLYFYWYRQILGQKVEFLVSFYNNEISEKSEIFDDQFSVERPDGSNFTLKIRSTKLEDSAMYFCASSGTGRTGELFFGEGSRLTVL.

This clone was seen more than once but under ten times. V and J are TRBV28 and TRBJ2-1; TRBD2 agrees at 10 bases. J lost 8 bases, V lost 3 bases, and 7 bases had no gene match. Germline CDR1 is MDHEN and CDR2 is SYDVKM. The CDR3 totals 15 residues. The CDR3 DNA reads TGTGCCAGCAGTTTTGGGTCTAGCGGGAGCTATGAGCAGTTCTTC. Its protein product is CASSFGSSGSYEQFF.

This clone has only a few counts. The genes are TRBV16 and TRBJ2-7; D uncertain. Germline V lookup: CDR1 KGHSY, CDR2 FQNENV. The V gene lost 1 base and the J gene lost 2 bases, with 9 bases spanning the gap. The CDR3 extends over 14 amino acids. CDR3 nucleotide sequence: TGTGCCAGCAGCCAATTAATACGGACCTACGAGCAGTACTTC. Residues: CASSQLIRTYEQYF.

J is TRBJ2-3 and V is TRBV6-5; 9 bases are shared with TRBD2. V was clipped by 2 bases and J by 2 bases; unmatched bases: 5. Looked up from germline, CDR1 is MNHEY and CDR2 is SVGAGI. This CDR3 is built from 16 residues. CDR3 loop: CASSYRGLADTDTQYF. The CDR3 DNA sequence: TGTGCCAGCAGTTACAGGGGACTAGCCGACACAGATACGCAGTATTTT.

This clone has more than one count but fewer than ten. The chain recombines TRBV10-3 with TRBJ1-5; 11 bases map to TRBD1. The CDR3 extends over 15 amino acids. V dropped 3 bases and J dropped 10; count of bases not matched to a gene: 8. The V gene's germline CDR1 is ENHRY and CDR2 SYGVKD. The CDR3 bases are TGTGCCATCAGTGATTCCGGGACAGGGGGTCGACCCCAGCATTTT. Translated: CAISDSGTGGRPQHF.

This clone came up a few times. The sample carries other DNA sequences with the same CDR3. The gene calls are TRBV2 and TRBJ2-7; D gene ambiguous. The ends were cut back, 0 bases at V and 3 bases at J, with 0 bases in the middle. The CDR3 is 11 residues long. The germline V gene encodes CDR1 SNHLY and CDR2 FYNNEI. CDR3 sequence (DNA): TGTGCCAGCAGTGAAGCCTACGAGCAGTACTTC. Encoded protein: CASSEAYEQYF.

This chain uses TRBV7-2 with TRBJ2-7, with D unresolved. The CDR3 length is 14 residues. The germline gives CDR1 SGHTA, CDR2 FQGNSA. Deletions cut 1 base from V and 0 bases from J, with 7 bases between. The CDR3 loop reads CASSLGPSSYEQYF. CDR3 DNA sequence: TGTGCCAGCAGCTTAGGGCCGTCCTCCTACGAGCAGTACTTC.

This chain links TRBV7-9 with TRBJ2-1; TRBD1 might be the D (6 bases). The CDR3 runs 13 residues. Germline V lookup: CDR1 SEHNR, CDR2 FQNEAQ (reference sequence). The ends were cut back, 7 bases at V and 9 bases at J, with 16 bases in the middle. The CDR3 DNA sequence: TGTGCCAGCAAGCATCTACAGGGCGTTGAGCAGTTCTTC. This gives the protein CASKHLQGVEQFF. Together with reference TRBV7-9 and TRBJ2-1, the CDR3 gives the full variable domain: DTGVSQNPRHKITKRGQNVTFRCDPISEHNRLYWYRQTLGQGPEFLTYFQNEAQLEKSRLLSDRFSAERPKGSFSTLEIQRTEQGDSAMYLCASKHLQGVEQFFGPGTRLTVL.

The chain is built from TRBV15 and TRBJ2-3; 7 bases line up with TRBD2. Unmatched junction bases numbered 0, after V lost 3 bases and J lost 3 bases. The CDR3 length is 13 residues. CDR1 and CDR2 from the germline V gene are LNHNV and YYDKDF (reference sequence). The DNA of the CDR3 is TGTGCCACCAGCAGGGGAGGGACAGATACGCAGTATTTT. Translated, it gives CATSRGGTDTQYF.

The chain is built from TRBV7-9 and TRBJ2-2, with D possibly TRBD2 on 6 matching bases. Trimming cost V 2 bases and J 6 bases, with 16 bases left between them. Germline V lookup: CDR1 SEHNR, CDR2 FQNEAQ (reference sequence). The CDR3 spans 16 residues. CDR3 region: CASSLWVGGKAGELFF. CDR3 nucleotides: TGTGCCAGCAGCTTATGGGTCGGAGGGAAGGCCGGGGAGCTGTTTTTT.

This clone has a handful of counts. The rearrangement links TRBV10-3 to TRBJ1-3, with D maybe TRBD1 (5 bases). The CDR3 is 14 amino acids. The ends were cut back, 2 bases at V and 0 bases at J, with 5 bases in the middle. Germline CDR1 and CDR2: ENHRY and SYGVKD. The CDR3 protein is CAISEDSSGNTIYF. The CDR3 DNA reads as TGTGCCATCAGTGAGGACAGCTCTGGAAACACCATATATTTT.